The 16 T cell receptor beta chains below were found in one sample sequenced in a study of regulatory T cells in long-lasting Graves disease. Investigators prepared the TCR beta libraries by applying iRepertoire HTBI primers and Arm-PCR of CDR3 regions. Using its own MiXCR run on the multiplex PCR reads, TCRdb lists one record per CDR3 protein. Of 400,000 to 500,000 distinct CDR3 sequences in the sample, around 15% are singletons; the top ten hold roughly 15%. Noted time point: newly diagnosed GD, antithyroid drugs for less than 3 months. After RNA was extracted from PBMCs, the TCR library was made from it. These data were likewise used in another study, on T cells in Graves' hyperthyroidism and ophthalmopathy.

Sequences were derived from peripheral blood mononuclear cells (PBMCs), sampled at new diagnosis, from a patient treated with antithyroid drugs. These receptors all come from a woman aged 45-60 years with Graves disease.

The table lists this clonotype with a few counts. The rearrangement uses TRBV7-9 and TRBJ2-3; D gene uncertain. The ends were cut back, 7 bases at V and 7 bases at J, with 3 bases in the middle. Germline values: CDR1 SEHNR, CDR2 FQNEAQ (reference sequence). The CDR3 is 9 amino acids. The CDR3 here is CASNNTQYF. The CDR3 DNA is TGTGCCAGCAACAATACGCAGTATTTT.

This clonotype came up many times. The chain recombines TRBV28 with TRBJ1-5, with 10 bases identical to TRBD1. V shed 1 base and J 5 bases; nucleotides not matched to a gene: 2. The CDR3 is made up of 15 amino acids. The germline V gene encodes CDR1 MDHEN and CDR2 SYDVKM. The CDR3 spells CASSLFGQGDQPQHF. CDR3 nucleotide sequence: TGTGCCAGCAGTTTATTTGGACAGGGGGATCAGCCCCAGCATTTT.

At least ten counts were recorded for this clonotype. The gene calls are TRBV20-1 and TRBJ1-2; D remains unclear. The CDR3 covers 19 residues. Trimming removed 1 base at V and 0 bases at J, with 24 bases between. Germline V gene lookup returns CDR1 DFQATT and CDR2 SNEGSKA (reference sequence). CDR3 in DNA: TGCAGTGCTAGAGTCTGGCCTCGACGGCCCGATTTCGCTAACTATGGCTACACCTTC. This gives the protein CSARVWPRRPDFANYGYTF.

The sample holds a few counts of this clonotype. The genes are TRBV20-1 and TRBJ2-1; 9 nucleotides align to TRBD2. Germline CDR1 reads DFQATT; CDR2 reads SNEGSKA (reference sequence). The CDR3 consists of 16 residues. The V gene end was trimmed by 2 bases and the J gene end by 7 bases; junction bases not matched to a gene: 12. For the CDR3, the DNA is TGCAGTGCTAGACACGTTGGCGGGAGGGTGGGTAATGAGCAGTTCTTC. It translates to CSARHVGGRVGNEQFF.

The chain carries TRBV7-2 and TRBJ2-4, with D perhaps matching TRBD2 (6 bases). The length of the CDR3 is 16 residues. Germline CDR1 and CDR2: SGHTA and FQGNSA. V lost 0 bases, J lost 5 bases, and 14 bases lay in between. CDR3 DNA sequence: TGTGCCAGCAGCTTAGCGGGAGGTGCCGCTGAAAACATTCAGTACTTC. Amino acids: CASSLAGGAAENIQYF.

CDR3 in DNA: TGTGCCAGCAGCGAGACTAGCGGGAGTGGAAATACGCAGTATTTT. Its translation: CASSETSGSGNTQYF. The chain recombines TRBV9 with TRBJ2-3, with 12 nucleotides matching TRBD2. CDR1 is SGDLS and CDR2 is YYNGEE in the germline V gene. After removal of 3 bases from V and 7 bases from J, the junction contained 6 bases not matched to a gene. The CDR3 extends over 15 amino acids.

Notes on this clonotype: One base away lies a much larger clone, so this may be a sequencing read error. This chain links TRBV7-3 with TRBJ2-6; D not certain. Germline V lookup: CDR1 SGHTA, CDR2 FQGTGA. V was pared by 2 bases and J by 1 base, with 6 bases between. The CDR3 is 15 residues long. CDR3 region: CASSLDGSGANVLTF. The CDR3 coding sequence is TGTGCCAGCAGCTTAGACGGGTCTGGGGCCAACGTCCTGACTTTC.

This clonotype was picked up many times. The chain has TRBV7-9 and TRBJ2-2, with 7 bases that match TRBD1. The CDR3 loop spans 16 amino acids. CDR1 is SEHNR, CDR2 FQNEAQ, per germline (reference sequence). V shed 5 bases, J shed 3 bases, and the junction held 9 bases outside the gene matches. The CDR3 DNA follows: TGTGCCAGCAGCCAGATACAGGGGCGAGACACCGGGGAGCTGTTTTTT. This gives the protein CASSQIQGRDTGELFF. Based on the CDR3 plus reference TRBV7-9 and TRBJ2-2, the full variable domain is DTGVSQNPRHKITKRGQNVTFRCDPISEHNRLYWYRQTLGQGPEFLTYFQNEAQLEKSRLLSDRFSAERPKGSFSTLEIQRTEQGDSAMYLCASSQIQGRDTGELFFGEGSRLTVL.

This clonotype has a count of ten or more. The rearrangement joins TRBV11-2 to TRBJ2-4; D is possibly TRBD2 (6 bases). Trimming took off 2 bases at V and 3 bases at J, with 14 bases between the two ends. Germline assignment: CDR1 SGHAT and CDR2 FQNNGV. The CDR3 is 16 residues long. CDR3 nucleotides: TGTGCCAGCAGCTTATGGGACTGGCGCAGCAAAAACATTCAGTACTTC. Residues: CASSLWDWRSKNIQYF.

The CDR3 nucleotides read TGTGCCAGCCCCTCCGGGACAGTGAACACTGAAGCTTTCTTT. Its protein product is CASPSGTVNTEAFF. The chain uses TRBV7-2 and TRBJ1-1; TRBD1 agrees at 7 bases. Germline V gene sequence: CDR1 SGHTA, CDR2 FQGNSA. Losses at the gene ends were 8 bases for V and 0 bases for J; bases not matched to a gene: 6. This CDR3 contains 14 residues.

On this clonotype itself: With only one base between it and a far larger clone, this is likely a read error. Since the CDR3 does not end with the conserved phenylalanine or tryptophan, this likely comes from a read error. The chain links TRBV11-2 to TRBJ2-1; no reliable D call. The DNA matches TRBJ2-5 better at its end, which makes the J call doubtful. The CDR3 is 14 residues long. Per the germline V gene, CDR1 is SGHAT and CDR2 is FQNNGV. The CDR3: CASSRNRDEDTQYL. DNA for the CDR3: TGTGCCAGCAGCCGGAACCGCGATGAGGACACCCAGTACTTG.

This clonotype occurred many times. The CDR3, as DNA: TGTGCTAGCGGGAGTGGTAATGAGCAGTTCTTC. It codes for CASGSGNEQFF. The rearrangement links TRBV12-5 to TRBJ2-1; D possibly corresponds to TRBD2 (6 bases). V was clipped by 9 bases and J by 7 bases, with 10 bases between them. This CDR3 is 11 amino acids long. Germline assignment: CDR1 LGHNT and CDR2 FRNRAP.

This clonotype was recorded at least ten times. The rearrangement links TRBV28 to TRBJ2-5; D is undetermined. CDR1 and CDR2 (germline): MDHEN, SYDVKM. The V gene lost 5 bases and the J gene lost 0 bases, with 10 bases spanning the gap. The CDR3 contains 14 residues. CDR3 bases: TGTGCCAGCAGTCCGGCGCTTTACCAAGAGACCCAGTACTTC. Encoded protein: CASSPALYQETQYF.

The V gene is TRBV25-1, the J gene TRBJ1-6, with D possibly TRBD1 on 5 matching bases. V was cut by 7 bases and J by 10 bases, with 14 bases left in between. Germline V gene lookup returns CDR1 MGHDK and CDR2 SYGVNS. This CDR3 region has 13 residues. The CDR3 region has the DNA TGTGCCAGCAACGGGGCCTTGGGGTCACCCCTCCACTTT. It translates to CASNGALGSPLHF.

The rearrangement uses TRBV7-9 and TRBJ2-5; TRBD2 matches at 7 bases. CDR3 length: 15 residues. V lost 1 base to trimming and J lost 5 bases; unmatched junction nucleotides: 7. Germline V CDR1 and CDR2: SEHNR, FQNEAQ (reference sequence). CDR3 sequence: CASSLEAGRGETQYF. The DNA of the CDR3 is TGTGCCAGCAGCTTAGAAGCGGGGCGCGGGGAGACCCAGTACTTC.

This rearrangement joins TRBV25-1 to TRBJ2-5; D is ambiguous. Trimming left V 4 bases short and J 1 base short, with 13 bases between. The CDR3 length is 15 residues. Per the germline V gene, CDR1 is MGHDK and CDR2 is SYGVNS. CDR3 DNA sequence: TGTGCCAGCAGTGGGCCCATAGCAGCCCAAGAGACCCAGTACTTC. Translation gives CASSGPIAAQETQYF.